This T cell receptor beta chain was retrieved from a study of shared clonotypes between healthy human individuals. Findings and caveats of the study: The generation probabilities recorded for non-shared clonotypes fell below those of clonotypes shared by all four donors.

J gave up 4 bases and V 2 bases, and 4 bases lay outside the gene matches. The germline V gene encodes CDR1 MNHEY and CDR2 SVGAGI. The CDR3 consists of 14 residues. As concerns this clone: The antigen is undetermined. Other DNA sequences of this sample code for an identical CDR3.

The method was immunoSEQ multiplex PCR; TCRdb's version includes in-frame clones alone and lacks a portion of them. The sample has a few hundred thousand clones, roughly 91% seen once; the top ten hold 15% to 20%. The material sequenced was memory CD8+ T cells sorted from blood. Subset specified: CD45RO+ cells pooled with CCR7-negative TemRA cells. The rearrangement joins TRBV6-5 to TRBJ2-7; 8 bases line up with TRBD1. The receptor's source is a man aged 18-30 years in good health. In DNA form, the CDR3 reads TGTGCCAGCAGTTACGGACAGGGAGGTTACGAGCAGTACTTC. Encoded protein: CASSYGQGGYEQYF.